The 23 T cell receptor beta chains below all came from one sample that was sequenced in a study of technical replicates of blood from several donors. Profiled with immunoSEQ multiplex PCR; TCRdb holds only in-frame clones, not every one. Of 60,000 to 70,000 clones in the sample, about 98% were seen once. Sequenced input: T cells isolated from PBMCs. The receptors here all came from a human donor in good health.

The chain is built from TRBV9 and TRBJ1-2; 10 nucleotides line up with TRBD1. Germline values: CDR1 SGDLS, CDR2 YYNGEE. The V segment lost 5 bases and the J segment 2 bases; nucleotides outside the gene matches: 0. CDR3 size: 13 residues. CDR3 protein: CASRGQGNYGYTF. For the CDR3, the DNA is TGTGCCAGCAGGGGACAGGGGAACTATGGCTACACCTTC.

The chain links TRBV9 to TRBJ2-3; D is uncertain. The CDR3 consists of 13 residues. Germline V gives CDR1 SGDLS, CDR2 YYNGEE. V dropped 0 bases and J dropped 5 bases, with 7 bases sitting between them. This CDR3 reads CASSVVSGDTQYF. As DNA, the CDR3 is TGTGCCAGCAGCGTAGTTAGTGGAGATACGCAGTATTTT.

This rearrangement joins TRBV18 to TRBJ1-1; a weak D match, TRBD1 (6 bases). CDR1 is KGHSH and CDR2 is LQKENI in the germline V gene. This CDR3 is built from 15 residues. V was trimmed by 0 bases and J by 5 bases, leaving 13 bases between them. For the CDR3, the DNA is TGTGCCAGCTCACCACCGGTCAGGGGACATACTGAAGCTTTCTTT. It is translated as CASSPPVRGHTEAFF. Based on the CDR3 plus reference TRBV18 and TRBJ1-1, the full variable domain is NAGVMQNPRHLVRRRGQEARLRCSPMKGHSHVYWYRQLPEEGLKFMVYLQKENIIDESGMPKERFSAEFPKEGPSILRIQQVVRGDSAAYFCASSPPVRGHTEAFFGQGTRLTVV.

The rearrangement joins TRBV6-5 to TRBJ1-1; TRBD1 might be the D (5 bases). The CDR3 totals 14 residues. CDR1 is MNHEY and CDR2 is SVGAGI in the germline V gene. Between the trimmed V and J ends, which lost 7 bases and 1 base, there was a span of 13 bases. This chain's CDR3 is CASTTWRGNTEAFF. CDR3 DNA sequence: TGTGCCAGCACCACCTGGAGGGGGAACACTGAAGCTTTCTTT.

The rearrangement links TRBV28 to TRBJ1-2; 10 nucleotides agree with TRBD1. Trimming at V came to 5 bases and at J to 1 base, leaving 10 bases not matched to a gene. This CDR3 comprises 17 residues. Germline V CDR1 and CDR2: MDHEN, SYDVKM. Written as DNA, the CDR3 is TGTGCCAGCAGTCTGGGGACAGGGGCGGGCTTTAACTATGGCTACACCTTC. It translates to CASSLGTGAGFNYGYTF.

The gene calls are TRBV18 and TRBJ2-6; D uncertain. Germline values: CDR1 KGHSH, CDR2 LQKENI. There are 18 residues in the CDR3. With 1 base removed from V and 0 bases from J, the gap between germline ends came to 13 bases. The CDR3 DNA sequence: TGTGCCAGCTCACCACTTACGTTAGCCCACTCTGGGGCCAACGTCCTGACTTTC. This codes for CASSPLTLAHSGANVLTF.

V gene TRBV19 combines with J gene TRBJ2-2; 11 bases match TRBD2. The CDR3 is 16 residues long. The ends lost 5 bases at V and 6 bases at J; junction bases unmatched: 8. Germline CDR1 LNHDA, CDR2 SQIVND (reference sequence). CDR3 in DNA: TGTGCCAGTAGTCCAGGGACTAGCGGAGCATCCGGGGAGCTGTTTTTT. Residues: CASSPGTSGASGELFF.

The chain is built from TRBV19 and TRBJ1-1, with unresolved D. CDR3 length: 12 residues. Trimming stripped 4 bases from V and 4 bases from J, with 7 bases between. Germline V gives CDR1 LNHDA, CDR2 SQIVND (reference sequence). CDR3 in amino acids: CASSSQLTEAFF. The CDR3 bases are TGTGCCAGTAGTAGCCAACTCACTGAAGCTTTCTTT.

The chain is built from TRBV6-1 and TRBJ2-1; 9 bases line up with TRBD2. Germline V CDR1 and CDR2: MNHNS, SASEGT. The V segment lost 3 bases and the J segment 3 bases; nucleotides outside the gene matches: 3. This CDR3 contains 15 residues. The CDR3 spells CASSDLSGSYNEQFF. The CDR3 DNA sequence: TGTGCCAGCAGTGACCTTAGCGGGAGCTACAATGAGCAGTTCTTC.

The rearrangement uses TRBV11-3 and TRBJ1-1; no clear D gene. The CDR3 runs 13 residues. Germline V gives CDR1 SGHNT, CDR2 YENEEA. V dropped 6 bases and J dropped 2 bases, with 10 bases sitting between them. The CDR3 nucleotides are TGTGCCAGCAGGGAAACACTAAACACTGAAGCTTTCTTT. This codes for CASRETLNTEAFF.

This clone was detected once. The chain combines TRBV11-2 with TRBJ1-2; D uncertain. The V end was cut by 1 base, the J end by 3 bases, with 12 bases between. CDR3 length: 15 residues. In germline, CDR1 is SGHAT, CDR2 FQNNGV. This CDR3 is CASSLGQLDYYGYTF. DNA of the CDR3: TGTGCCAGCAGCTTAGGCCAGCTAGATTACTATGGCTACACCTTC.

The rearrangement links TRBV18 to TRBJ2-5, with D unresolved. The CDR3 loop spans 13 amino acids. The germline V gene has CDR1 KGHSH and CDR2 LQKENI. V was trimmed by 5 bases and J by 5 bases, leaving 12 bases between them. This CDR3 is CASSVLRFETQYF. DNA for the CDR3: TGTGCCAGCTCAGTACTAAGGTTTGAGACCCAGTACTTC.

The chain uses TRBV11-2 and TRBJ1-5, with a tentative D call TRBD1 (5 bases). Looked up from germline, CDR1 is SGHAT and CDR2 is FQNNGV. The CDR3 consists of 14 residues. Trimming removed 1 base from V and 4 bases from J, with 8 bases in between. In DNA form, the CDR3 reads TGTGCCAGCAGCTTAGGGGGCAGTAATCAGCCCCAGCATTTT. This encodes CASSLGGSNQPQHF. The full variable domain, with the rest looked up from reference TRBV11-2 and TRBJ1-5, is EAGVAQSPRYKIIEKRQSVAFWCNPISGHATLYWYQQILGQGPKLLIQFQNNGVVDDSQLPKDRFSAERLKGVDSTLKIQPAKLEDSAVYLCASSLGGSNQPQHFGDGTRLSIL.

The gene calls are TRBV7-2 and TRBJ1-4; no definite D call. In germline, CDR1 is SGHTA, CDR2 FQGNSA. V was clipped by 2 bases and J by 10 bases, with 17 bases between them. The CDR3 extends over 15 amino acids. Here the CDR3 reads CASSLSDSRLVKLFF. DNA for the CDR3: TGTGCCAGCAGCTTATCAGACTCCCGTCTCGTAAAACTGTTTTTT.

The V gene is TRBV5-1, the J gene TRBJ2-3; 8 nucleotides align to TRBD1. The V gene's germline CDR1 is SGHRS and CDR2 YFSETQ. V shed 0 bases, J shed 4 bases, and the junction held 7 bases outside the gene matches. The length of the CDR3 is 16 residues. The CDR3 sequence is CASSLARGLAPDTQYF. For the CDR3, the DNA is TGCGCCAGCAGCTTGGCCAGGGGGCTCGCCCCAGATACGCAGTATTTT.

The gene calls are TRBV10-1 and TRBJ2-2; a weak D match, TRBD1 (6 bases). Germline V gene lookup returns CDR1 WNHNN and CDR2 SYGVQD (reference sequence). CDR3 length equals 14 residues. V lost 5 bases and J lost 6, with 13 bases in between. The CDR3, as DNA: TGCGCCAGCAGTCCCAGGGGTTTCCCCGGGGAGCTGTTTTTT. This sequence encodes CASSPRGFPGELFF.

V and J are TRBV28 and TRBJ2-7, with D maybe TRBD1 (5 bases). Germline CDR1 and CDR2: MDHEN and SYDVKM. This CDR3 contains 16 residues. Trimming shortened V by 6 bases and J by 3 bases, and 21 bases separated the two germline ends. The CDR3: CASRDQPSGWSYEQYF. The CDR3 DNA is TGTGCCAGCAGGGATCAGCCTTCAGGGTGGAGCTACGAGCAGTACTTC.

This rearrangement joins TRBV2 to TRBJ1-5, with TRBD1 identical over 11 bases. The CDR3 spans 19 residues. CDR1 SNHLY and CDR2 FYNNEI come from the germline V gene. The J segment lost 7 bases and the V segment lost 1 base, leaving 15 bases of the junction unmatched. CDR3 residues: CASSEEGTGGRYPGQPQHF. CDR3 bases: TGTGCCAGCAGTGAAGAGGGGACAGGGGGTCGATATCCGGGACAGCCCCAGCATTTT. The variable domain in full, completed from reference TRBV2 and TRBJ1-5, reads EPEVTQTPSHQVTQMGQEVILRCVPISNHLYFYWYRQILGQKVEFLVSFYNNEISEKSEIFDDQFSVERPDGSNFTLKIRSTKLEDSAMYFCASSEEGTGGRYPGQPQHFGDGTRLSIL.

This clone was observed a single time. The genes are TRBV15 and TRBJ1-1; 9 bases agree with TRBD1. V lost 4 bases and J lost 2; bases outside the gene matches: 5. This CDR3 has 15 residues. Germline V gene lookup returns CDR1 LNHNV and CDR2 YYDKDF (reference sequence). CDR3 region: CATSTYRGRNTEAFF. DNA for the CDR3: TGTGCCACCAGCACATACAGGGGGCGCAACACTGAAGCTTTCTTT.

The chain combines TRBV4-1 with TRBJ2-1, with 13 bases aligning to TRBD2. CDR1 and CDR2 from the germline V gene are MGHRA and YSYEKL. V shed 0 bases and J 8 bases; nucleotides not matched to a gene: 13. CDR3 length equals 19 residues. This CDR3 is CASSQETSGGAGIYDEQFF. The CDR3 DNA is TGCGCCAGCAGCCAAGAAACTAGCGGGGGGGCAGGCATTTACGATGAGCAGTTCTTC.

The CDR3 sequence is CASRATGAYGYTF. For the CDR3, the DNA is TGCGCCAGCAGGGCGACAGGGGCCTATGGCTACACCTTC. The gene calls are TRBV5-1 and TRBJ1-2; the match to TRBD1 covers 8 bases. The germline CDR1 and CDR2 sequences are SGHRS and YFSETQ. Trimming at V came to 5 bases and at J to 4 bases, leaving 4 bases not matched to a gene. This CDR3 region has 13 residues.

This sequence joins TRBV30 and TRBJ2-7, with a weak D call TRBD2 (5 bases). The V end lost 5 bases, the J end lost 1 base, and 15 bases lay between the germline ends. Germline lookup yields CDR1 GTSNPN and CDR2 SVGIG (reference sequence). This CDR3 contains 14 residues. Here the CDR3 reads CAWSAVGGSYEQYF. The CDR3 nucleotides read TGTGCCTGGTCTGCGGTGGGCGGGTCCTACGAGCAGTACTTC.

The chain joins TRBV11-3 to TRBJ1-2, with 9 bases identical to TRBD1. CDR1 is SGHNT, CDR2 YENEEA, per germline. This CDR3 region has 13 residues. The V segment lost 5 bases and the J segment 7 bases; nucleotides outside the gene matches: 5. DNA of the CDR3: TGTGCCAGCAGCCGCGGGACAGGGATTGGCTACACCTTC. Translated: CASSRGTGIGYTF.